These 21 T cell receptor beta chains share one sample of origin, sequenced in a study of Ad26.COV2.S vaccination and SARS-CoV-2 variants. Indicated treatment: approximately 18 received Ad26.COV2.S at low or high dose, single or two shots; about 5 received placebo; per-sample allocation not given. Collection of the samples took place on day 63 after the first injection of vaccine or placebo. Only in-frame clones appear in the TCRdb table, and some are missing; sequencing was by immunoSEQ multiplex PCR. The sample holds roughly 270,000 clones, around 87% seen once. The source material was peripheral blood, sampled in a trial of Ad26.COV2.S vaccine versus placebo. These receptors all stem from a person between 18 and 65 years old who received the Ad26.COV2.S COVID-19 vaccine or a placebo.

The genes are TRBV9 and TRBJ2-2; D gene uncertain. Germline CDR1 and CDR2: SGDLS and YYNGEE. CDR3 size: 15 residues. Trimming removed 2 bases at V and 0 bases at J, with 8 bases between. The CDR3 bases are TGTGCCAGCAGCGTCCGGGCCGCGAACACCGGGGAGCTGTTTTTT. Residues: CASSVRAANTGELFF. The whole variable domain, filled in from reference TRBV9 and TRBJ2-2, reads DSGVTQTPKHLITATGQRVTLRCSPRSGDLSVYWYQQSLDQGLQFLIQYYNGEERAKGNILERFSAQQFPDLHSELNLSSLELGDSALYFCASSVRAANTGELFFGEGSRLTVL.

For this clone: The germline gene is not matched at one end of the junction; a read error may be the cause. This chain connects TRBV29-1 to TRBJ2-3; TRBD2 matches at 8 bases. CDR1 and CDR2 (germline): SQVTM, ANQGSEA. CDR3 length: 13 residues. The CDR3 reads CAGGAFPTDTQYF. In DNA form, the CDR3 reads TGTGCCGGGGGGGCCTTTCCCACAGATACGCAGTATTTT.

This rearrangement joins TRBV15 to TRBJ2-5, with 11 bases identical to TRBD1. The CDR3 is 15 residues long. In germline, CDR1 is LNHNV, CDR2 YYDKDF (reference sequence). V lost 5 bases to trimming and J lost 4 bases; unmatched junction nucleotides: 6. The CDR3 DNA reads as TGTGCCACCAGCGGCCCGGGACAGGGGGGAGAGACCCAGTACTTC. Translation gives CATSGPGQGGETQYF.

The chain recombines TRBV18 with TRBJ1-2, with D tentatively TRBD1 (5 bases). Germline CDR1 KGHSH, CDR2 LQKENI. Trimming shortened V by 2 bases and J by 3 bases, and 13 bases separated the two germline ends. This CDR3 has 15 residues. The CDR3 is CASSPDLLGDYGYTF. CDR3 bases: TGTGCCAGCTCACCAGACCTCCTAGGGGACTATGGCTACACCTTC. Full variable domain (remainder filled in from reference TRBV18 and TRBJ1-2): NAGVMQNPRHLVRRRGQEARLRCSPMKGHSHVYWYRQLPEEGLKFMVYLQKENIIDESGMPKERFSAEFPKEGPSILRIQQVVRGDSAAYFCASSPDLLGDYGYTFGSGTRLTVV.

Only one count was recorded for this clone. This chain uses TRBV2 with TRBJ2-3; no reliable D call. CDR1 and CDR2 (germline): SNHLY, FYNNEI. V lost 1 base and J lost 2, with 10 bases in between. The CDR3 has 15 residues. CDR3 in DNA: TGTGCCAGCAGTGAAGTAGGGCAGACCACAGATACGCAGTATTTT. Translating gives CASSEVGQTTDTQYF. Full variable domain (missing parts from reference TRBV2 and TRBJ2-3): EPEVTQTPSHQVTQMGQEVILRCVPISNHLYFYWYRQILGQKVEFLVSFYNNEISEKSEIFDDQFSVERPDGSNFTLKIRSTKLEDSAMYFCASSEVGQTTDTQYFGPGTRLTVL.

This clone appeared once. The CDR3 coding sequence is TGTGCCAGCAGCTCTGGGACAGGGGGGGAGGCCCTAAGCATTCAGTACTTC. Translated, it gives CASSSGTGGEALSIQYF. The rearrangement links TRBV5-6 to TRBJ2-4, with 11 bases identical to TRBD1. The junction had 14 bases not matched to a gene; V was cut back by 3 bases and J by 9 bases. Germline V CDR1 and CDR2: SGHDT, YYEEEE. The CDR3 covers 17 residues.

This clone has just a few counts. The chain has TRBV7-9 and TRBJ2-7; no clear D. This CDR3 region has 13 residues. Germline lookup yields CDR1 SEHNR and CDR2 FQNEAQ (reference sequence). Trimming shortened V by 2 bases and J by 2 bases, and 7 bases separated the two germline ends. The CDR3, as DNA: TGTGCCAGCAGCTTAATCATGACCTACGAGCAGTACTTC. Amino acids: CASSLIMTYEQYF.

The chain has TRBV5-6 and TRBJ1-5, with 9 bases lining up with TRBD1. Germline CDR1 is SGHDT and CDR2 is YYEEEE. This CDR3 is 16 amino acids long. J gave up 6 bases and V 8 bases, and 15 bases lay outside the gene matches. The DNA of the CDR3 is TGTGCCAGTCACGCCTTCCGGGACAGGGCTCTTCAGCCCCAGCATTTT. Translation: CASHAFRDRALQPQHF.

The chain links TRBV6-5 to TRBJ1-3, with D perhaps TRBD1 (6 bases). Trimming cost V 4 bases and J 0 bases, with 13 bases left between them. The CDR3 length is 16 residues. Germline V CDR1 and CDR2: MNHEY, SVGAGI. As DNA, the CDR3 is TGTGCCAGCAGTTCCCGGACAGACAACTCTGGAAACACCATATATTTT. Its translation is CASSSRTDNSGNTIYF.

V gene TRBV2 combines with J gene TRBJ1-1, with D unresolved. Deletions cut 4 bases from V and 5 bases from J, with 8 bases between. Germline V lookup: CDR1 SNHLY, CDR2 FYNNEI. The CDR3 contains 12 residues. The CDR3 coding sequence is TGTGCCAGCAGTGCCTGGAGGACTGAAGCTTTCTTT. This gives the protein CASSAWRTEAFF.

The chain recombines TRBV7-6 with TRBJ2-7; TRBD2 might be the D (6 bases). Trimming cost V 2 bases and J 5 bases, with 22 bases left between them. The CDR3 totals 17 residues. CDR1 is SGHVS, CDR2 FNYEAQ, per germline. CDR3 DNA sequence: TGTGCCAGCAGCTTAAGGTGGGGGGAAGGGTCGAGGCACGAGCAGTACTTC. Protein: CASSLRWGEGSRHEQYF.

This chain connects TRBV2 to TRBJ2-5, with D perhaps matching TRBD1 (5 bases). The CDR3 has 12 residues. The V gene's germline CDR1 is SNHLY and CDR2 FYNNEI. V lost 7 bases to trimming and J lost 5 bases, with 11 bases between them. The CDR3 spells CASMGRGETQYF. In nucleotides, the CDR3 is TGTGCCAGCATGGGGCGAGGCGAGACCCAGTACTTC.

For the CDR3, the DNA is TGTGCCAGCAGCCTGACAACCCCGGCCTCTGGAAACACCATATATTTT. Protein: CASSLTTPASGNTIYF. The V call is TRBV7-2, the J call TRBJ1-3; D call uncertain. The V end was cut by 5 bases, the J end by 0 bases, with 14 bases between. The germline V gene encodes CDR1 SGHTA and CDR2 FQGNSA. CDR3 length: 16 amino acids.

This sequence joins TRBV3-1 (or the pseudogene TRBV3-2) and TRBJ2-7, with D unresolved. Trimming removed 0 bases at V and 3 bases at J, with 9 bases between. Germline V lookup: CDR1 LGHDT, CDR2 YNNKEL (reference sequence). The CDR3 has 14 residues. CDR3 in amino acids: CASSQEGIDYEQYF. CDR3 sequence (DNA): TGTGCCAGCAGCCAAGAGGGGATAGACTACGAGCAGTACTTC.

On this clone: Other DNA sequences from this sample encode an identical CDR3 as well. V gene TRBV27 combines with J gene TRBJ1-1; unclear D gene. V lost 0 bases to trimming and J lost 0 bases, with 2 bases between them. There are 13 residues in the CDR3. The germline V gene has CDR1 MNHEY and CDR2 SMNVEV (reference sequence). The CDR3 DNA is TGTGCCAGCAGTTTATCCATGAACACTGAAGCTTTCTTT. As protein: CASSLSMNTEAFF.

V is TRBV7-9 and J is TRBJ2-2; 11 bases line up with TRBD2. The CDR3 loop spans 16 amino acids. Germline V gives CDR1 SEHNR, CDR2 FQNEAQ (reference sequence). J was trimmed by 6 bases and V by 4 bases; bases with no gene match: 7. The CDR3 protein is CASSSPSGGMAGELFF. The CDR3 DNA reads TGTGCCAGCAGCTCACCTAGCGGGGGGATGGCCGGGGAGCTGTTTTTT.

V gene TRBV18 combines with J gene TRBJ2-3, with D possibly TRBD1 on 6 matching bases. The germline CDR1 and CDR2 sequences are KGHSH and LQKENI. With 2 bases removed from V and 5 bases from J, the gap between germline ends came to 14 bases. This CDR3 spans 15 amino acids. CDR3: CASSPTGTVEDTQYF. The CDR3 DNA reads TGTGCCAGCTCACCAACAGGGACGGTGGAAGATACGCAGTATTTT.

This clone was detected only a few times. The genes are TRBV10-3 and TRBJ2-7; TRBD1 matches 9 bases. CDR1 is ENHRY and CDR2 is SYGVKD in the germline V gene. Unmatched junction bases numbered 10, after V lost 7 bases and J lost 0 bases. The CDR3 extends over 16 amino acids. CDR3 loop: CAIKSYGTGTSYEQYF. CDR3 nucleotides: TGTGCCATCAAAAGTTATGGGACAGGGACCTCCTACGAGCAGTACTTC.

The chain couples TRBV4-3 to TRBJ1-4; D is unclear. Between the trimmed V and J ends, which lost 1 base and 4 bases, there was a span of 4 bases. Per germline, CDR1 LGHNA and CDR2 YSLEER. The CDR3 runs 13 residues. CDR3 in amino acids: CASSQVLNEKLFF. CDR3 sequence (DNA): TGCGCCAGCAGCCAAGTGCTTAATGAAAAACTGTTTTTT.

The rearrangement uses TRBV5-6 and TRBJ2-7; no clear D. The V and J ends lost 3 bases and 3 bases respectively, with 7 bases between them. The germline gives CDR1 SGHDT, CDR2 YYEEEE. The CDR3 runs to 12 residues. CDR3: CASSWGLYEQYF. Here the CDR3 DNA reads TGTGCCAGCAGCTGGGGTCTCTACGAGCAGTACTTC.

The chain couples TRBV4-3 to TRBJ2-3; 10 bases are a match to TRBD2. CDR1 is LGHNA, CDR2 YSLEER, per germline. The CDR3 spans 16 residues. V shed 3 bases and J 4 bases; nucleotides not matched to a gene: 7. CDR3 nucleotide sequence: TGCGCCAGCAGCCAGATGAGCGGGGGGGCTTCAGATACGCAGTATTTT. Residues: CASSQMSGGASDTQYF.